Below are 27 T cell receptor beta chains sequenced from a single sample in a study of T cells after yellow fever vaccination (dated by TCRdb to between 2017 and 2020). Sample treatment or condition, as interpreted from the label and publication: live attenuated yellow fever vaccine strain. The library was obtained by 5' RACE. Sequencing took place on an Illumina HiSeq 2500. TCRdb redid the processing of the public reads, applying fastp at Q25 and MiXCR, and retained in-frame beta chains. Each entry is one CDR3 protein sequence, shown with its most common DNA and genes. Here the sample has roughly 150,000 distinct CDR3 sequences; less than 8.5% occur a single time. The biggest ten clones account for approximately 0.61% of the sample. Sample: CD4+ T cells sorted from PBMCs, taken 10 days after the yellow fever booster vaccination. The receptors here all came from a man between 25 and 39 years old who received the YFV17D yellow fever vaccine.

On this clonotype itself: Germline is not matched at one junction end, which may reflect a read error. The chain joins TRBV20-1 to TRBJ2-3; a weak D match, TRBD1 (6 bases). The CDR3 totals 16 residues. The germline V gene has CDR1 DFQATT and CDR2 SNEGSKA (reference sequence). As DNA, the CDR3 is TGCAGTGCAAGAGATCCCCCGGGACAAAAGTTTGGTACGCAGTATTTT. The encoded protein is CSARDPPGQKFGTQYF.

The rearrangement uses TRBV20-1 and TRBJ2-3; 8 bases line up with TRBD2. This CDR3 spans 15 amino acids. Germline loops: CDR1 DFQATT, CDR2 SNEGSKA (reference sequence). With V trimmed by 2 bases and J by 4 bases, 8 bases remained unmatched. CDR3 region: CSARSGTRGPDTQYF. CDR3 in DNA: TGCAGTGCTAGATCCGGGACTAGAGGGCCAGATACGCAGTATTTT.

This clonotype has ten or more counts. The gene calls are TRBV3-1 and TRBJ1-4; the D gene is possibly TRBD1 (6 bases). Germline CDR1 and CDR2: LGHDT and YNNKEL (reference sequence). The CDR3 has 14 amino acids. V lost 0 bases and J lost 10, with 12 bases in between. The CDR3 DNA reads TGTGCCAGCAGCCAAGATGGACAGCGGGGAAAACTGTTTTTT. Translated: CASSQDGQRGKLFF.

This clonotype was recorded a few times. J is TRBJ1-5 and V is TRBV7-8; D possibly corresponds to TRBD1 (5 bases). The CDR3 sequence is 15 residues long. The germline gives CDR1 SGHVS, CDR2 FQNEAQ. V lost 3 bases to trimming and J lost 3 bases, with 12 bases between them. CDR3 amino acids: CASSFGGTNNQPQHF. CDR3 sequence (DNA): TGTGCCAGCAGCTTCGGGGGGACGAACAATCAGCCCCAGCATTTT.

There are many counts of this clonotype. The rearrangement links TRBV7-2 to TRBJ1-5; TRBD1 might be the D (6 bases). The CDR3 covers 14 residues. Germline CDR1 reads SGHTA; CDR2 reads FQGNSA. The V and J ends lost 1 base and 10 bases respectively, with 14 bases between them. CDR3 nucleotide sequence: TGTGCCAGCAGCTTAGGTTTCGGGGGCGATCCCCAGCATTTT. It codes for CASSLGFGGDPQHF.

This clonotype was observed many times. The CDR3 DNA sequence: TGTGCCAGCAGCTTAGTTGGGCTAACATCCTACGAGCAGTACTTC. Translation: CASSLVGLTSYEQYF. The V gene is TRBV7-9, the J gene TRBJ2-7; no definite D call. The ends were cut back, 1 base at V and 1 base at J, with 11 bases in the middle. The CDR3 has 15 residues. The germline V gene has CDR1 SEHNR and CDR2 FQNEAQ (reference sequence). Full variable domain (missing parts from reference TRBV7-9 and TRBJ2-7): DTGVSQNPRHKITKRGQNVTFRCDPISEHNRLYWYRQTLGQGPEFLTYFQNEAQLEKSRLLSDRFSAERPKGSFSTLEIQRTEQGDSAMYLCASSLVGLTSYEQYFGPGTRLTVT.

At least ten counts were recorded for this clonotype. The CDR3 bases are TGTGCCAGCAGCCTCCGACAAACTTCACCCCTCCACTTT. It translates to CASSLRQTSPLHF. The chain is built from TRBV14 and TRBJ1-6; D is uncertain. Germline V gives CDR1 SGHDN, CDR2 FVKESK. This CDR3 contains 13 residues. V gave up 4 bases and J gave up 9 bases, with 10 bases separating them.

The table lists this clonotype with many counts. The V call is TRBV7-7, the J call TRBJ2-5, with D possibly TRBD2 on 5 matching bases. The germline V gene has CDR1 SSHAT and CDR2 FNYEAQ (reference sequence). The CDR3 consists of 16 residues. Trimming took off 1 base at V and 0 bases at J, with 12 bases between the two ends. The DNA of the CDR3 is TGTGCCAGCAGCTTAGTAGGCGCGGGTTACCAAGAGACCCAGTACTTC. The encoded protein is CASSLVGAGYQETQYF.

This sequence joins TRBV19 and TRBJ2-6, with 7 bases lining up with TRBD1. V lost 7 bases to trimming and J lost 1 base; unmatched junction nucleotides: 4. This CDR3 spans 15 amino acids. Per the germline V gene, CDR1 is LNHDA and CDR2 is SQIVND (reference sequence). CDR3 protein: CASTKDRSGANVLTF. For the CDR3, the DNA is TGTGCCAGTACCAAGGACAGGTCTGGGGCCAACGTCCTGACTTTC. The variable domain in full, completed from reference TRBV19 and TRBJ2-6, reads DGGITQSPKYLFRKEGQNVTLSCEQNLNHDAMYWYRQDPGQGLRLIYYSQIVNDFQKGDIAEGYSVSREKKESFPLTVTSAQKNPTAFYLCASTKDRSGANVLTFGAGSRLTVL.

The table lists this clonotype with many counts. The J gene is TRBJ2-1, the V gene TRBV5-1; TRBD2 aligns across 9 bases. CDR1 SGHRS and CDR2 YFSETQ come from the germline V gene. The J segment lost 0 bases and the V segment lost 5 bases, leaving 3 bases of the junction unmatched. The CDR3 length is 15 residues. CDR3 loop: CASRFSGSSYNEQFF. CDR3 nucleotides: TGCGCCAGCAGATTTAGCGGGAGCTCCTACAATGAGCAGTTCTTC.

This clonotype was observed at least ten times. The chain uses TRBV7-9 and TRBJ2-7; 8 bases match TRBD1. This CDR3 region has 15 residues. Losses at the gene ends were 4 bases for V and 3 bases for J; bases not matched to a gene: 8. CDR1 and CDR2 from the germline V gene are SEHNR and FQNEAQ (reference sequence). CDR3 DNA sequence: TGTGCCAGCAGCTCGGACAGGGTTGTGAACTACGAGCAGTACTTC. Its protein is CASSSDRVVNYEQYF.

This clonotype turned up a few times. The V call is TRBV5-1, the J call TRBJ2-5; 7 nucleotides match TRBD2. Germline V lookup: CDR1 SGHRS, CDR2 YFSETQ. The CDR3 totals 17 residues. J was trimmed by 5 bases and V by 0 bases; bases with no gene match: 13. The CDR3 spells CASSLAWLADGRETQYF. The CDR3 region has the DNA TGCGCCAGCAGCTTGGCTTGGCTAGCGGATGGACGGGAGACCCAGTACTTC.

This clonotype was picked up many times. This chain connects TRBV5-1 to TRBJ2-3, with 8 bases lining up with TRBD1. The J segment lost 6 bases and the V segment lost 2 bases, leaving 5 bases of the junction unmatched. Germline CDR1 SGHRS, CDR2 YFSETQ. CDR3 length equals 14 residues. The DNA for the CDR3 is TGCGCCAGCAGCTTTCCAGGGGGCGGTGATACGCAGTATTTT. Residues: CASSFPGGGDTQYF.

This clonotype was observed many times. The rearrangement uses TRBV20-1 and TRBJ2-5; tentatively, D is TRBD2 (5 bases). Trimming removed 5 bases from V and 5 bases from J, with 9 bases in between. Germline CDR1 reads DFQATT; CDR2 reads SNEGSKA (reference sequence). The CDR3 is made up of 11 amino acids. CDR3 sequence reads: CSALPGETQYF. The CDR3 nucleotides read TGCAGTGCTCTTCCGGGGGAGACCCAGTACTTC.

In its sample, this clonotype was seen many times. V gene TRBV6-2 or TRBV6-3 combines with J gene TRBJ2-7, with 9 bases identical to TRBD1. V lost 2 bases to trimming and J lost 3 bases; unmatched junction nucleotides: 14. This CDR3 has 18 residues. Per the germline V gene, CDR1 is MNHEY and CDR2 is SVGEGT. CDR3 amino acids: CASSYQSGTGIGIYEQYF. The CDR3 nucleotides read TGTGCCAGCAGTTACCAAAGCGGGACAGGGATCGGGATCTACGAGCAGTACTTC.

This clonotype occurred many times. This rearrangement joins TRBV12-3 or TRBV12-4 to TRBJ2-1; 7 nucleotides match TRBD2. The CDR3 is 12 amino acids. The ends lost 3 bases at V and 10 bases at J; junction bases unmatched: 3. The CDR3 nucleotides read TGTGCCAGCAGTTTGTCCGGGAGGGAGCAGTTCTTC. Its translation: CASSLSGREQFF.

The sample holds many counts of this clonotype. The CDR3 DNA is TGCGCCAGCAGCTGGAGCGGGGGGAACTACGAGCAGTACTTC. Protein: CASSWSGGNYEQYF. V usage is TRBV5-1 and J usage is TRBJ2-7; 9 bases agree with TRBD2. With 3 bases clipped from V and 3 bases from J, the junction kept 4 bases outside the gene matches. Germline V lookup: CDR1 SGHRS, CDR2 YFSETQ. The CDR3 extends over 14 amino acids.

This clonotype appeared a few times. CDR3 DNA: TGCGCCAGCAGCCTCCGGGACCAAGGAGAGCAGTACTTC. Its protein is CASSLRDQGEQYF. V is TRBV5-1 and J is TRBJ2-7; D is perhaps TRBD1 or TRBD2 (5 bases each). Between the trimmed V and J ends, which lost 4 bases and 7 bases, there was a span of 15 bases. The CDR3 loop spans 13 amino acids. The germline V gene encodes CDR1 SGHRS and CDR2 YFSETQ.

This clonotype was counted only a few times. The rearrangement joins TRBV5-4 to TRBJ2-1; the D is unclear. This CDR3 region has 13 residues. V dropped 0 bases and J dropped 6 bases, with 7 bases sitting between them. The germline V gene has CDR1 SGHNT and CDR2 YYREEE (reference sequence). The CDR3 region is CASSLVYLNEQFF. Written as DNA, the CDR3 is TGTGCCAGCAGCTTGGTCTACCTCAATGAGCAGTTCTTC.

A few counts support this clonotype. The rearrangement uses TRBV5-1 and TRBJ2-5; D gene unclear. Per germline, CDR1 SGHRS and CDR2 YFSETQ. Trimming took 7 bases from V and 0 from J, leaving 10 bases between them. The CDR3 loop spans 13 amino acids. CDR3: CASESENQETQYF. CDR3 sequence (DNA): TGCGCCAGCGAATCGGAGAACCAAGAGACCCAGTACTTC.

This clonotype was detected ten times or more. V gene TRBV2 combines with J gene TRBJ1-6, with D hard to call. From germline, CDR1 is SNHLY and CDR2 FYNNEI. Trimming stripped 6 bases from V and 7 bases from J, with 4 bases between. This CDR3 contains 11 residues. The CDR3 spells CASRSNSPLHF. In DNA form, the CDR3 reads TGTGCCAGCAGAAGCAATTCACCCCTCCACTTT.

This clonotype has ten or more counts. The chain combines TRBV11-2 with TRBJ1-2, with D unclear. With 5 bases removed from V and 2 bases from J, the gap between germline ends came to 3 bases. This CDR3 has 11 residues. CDR1 and CDR2 from the germline V gene are SGHAT and FQNNGV. The CDR3 region has the DNA TGTGCCAGCAGCACGAACTATGGCTACACCTTC. Encoded protein: CASSTNYGYTF.

The V gene is TRBV19, the J gene TRBJ2-1; TRBD1 might be the D (6 bases). Trimming removed 8 bases at V and 4 bases at J, with 9 bases between. CDR3 length equals 12 residues. Germline lookup yields CDR1 LNHDA and CDR2 SQIVND (reference sequence). CDR3 in amino acids: CASRTAYNEQFF. CDR3 nucleotide sequence: TGTGCCAGTCGGACAGCTTACAATGAGCAGTTCTTC.

In its sample, this clonotype was seen a few times. This sequence joins TRBV20-1 and TRBJ2-1; 12 bases match TRBD2. Germline CDR1 DFQATT, CDR2 SNEGSKA (reference sequence). The CDR3 extends over 14 amino acids. Losses at the gene ends were 5 bases for V and 7 bases for J; bases not matched to a gene: 6. The CDR3 reads CSAPTSGSFNEQFF. The CDR3 nucleotides read TGCAGTGCTCCGACTAGCGGGAGTTTTAATGAGCAGTTCTTC.

At least ten counts were recorded for this clonotype. The chain employs TRBV28 and TRBJ2-7; the match to TRBD1 covers 10 bases. V gave up 6 bases and J gave up 7 bases; unmatched junction bases: 6. In germline, CDR1 is MDHEN, CDR2 SYDVKM. The CDR3 loop spans 13 amino acids. As DNA, the CDR3 is TGTGCCAGCAGGACAGGGGGCGCATGGGAGCAGTACTTC. Translating gives CASRTGGAWEQYF.

This clonotype was seen repeatedly, ten times or more. The chain uses TRBV4-3 and TRBJ2-7; D assignment may be TRBD1 or TRBD2 (6 bases each). V was cut by 1 base and J by 5 bases, with 15 bases left in between. Germline CDR1 is LGHNA and CDR2 is YSLEER. CDR3 length: 15 residues. The CDR3 loop reads CASSQVGGRSNEQYF. In nucleotides, the CDR3 is TGCGCCAGCAGCCAAGTTGGGGGGCGGTCAAACGAGCAGTACTTC.

The CDR3 region has the DNA TGCGCCAGCAGCGAAGCTAGCGGGAGTGGGAATGAGCAGTTCTTC. It translates to CASSEASGSGNEQFF. This rearrangement joins TRBV5-1 to TRBJ2-1; 10 bases map to TRBD2. V lost 4 bases and J lost 7; bases outside the gene matches: 8. Germline CDR1 SGHRS, CDR2 YFSETQ. The CDR3 has 15 residues.